A single sample is the source of the 5 T cell receptor beta chains below, sequenced in a study of long-term antiretroviral therapy in people with HIV. Run at survey level, the immunoSEQ assay was version v3.0. Here immunoSEQ multiplex PCR was the method, and the copy in TCRdb shows in-frame clones only, minus some. The sample lists some 29,000 clones, 75% to 90% occurring once. The material sequenced was unsorted PBMCs, taken 3.2 years before starting antiretroviral therapy. These receptors originate from a man aged 50 to 59 with HIV.

The genes are TRBV7-2 and TRBJ2-7; TRBD2 aligns across 7 bases. V lost 1 base and J lost 6; bases outside the gene matches: 18. This CDR3 contains 18 residues. Per the germline V gene, CDR1 is SGHTA and CDR2 is FQGNSA. The DNA for the CDR3 is TGTGCCAGCAGCTTAGGTACTGTGGCGGGGGTACCCATAGGCGAGCAGTACTTC. Translated, it gives CASSLGTVAGVPIGEQYF.

The chain recombines TRBV12-5 with TRBJ1-1, with 7 bases fitting TRBD1. Germline CDR1 reads LGHNT; CDR2 reads FRNRAP. The CDR3 runs 15 residues. V was pared by 6 bases and J by 1 base, with 8 bases of the junction left unmatched. The CDR3 spells CASGSRTGWNTEAFF. In DNA, the CDR3 is TGTGCTAGTGGCTCACGGACAGGTTGGAACACTGAAGCTTTCTTT.

This chain links TRBV7-8 with TRBJ2-7, with 8 positions matching TRBD2. V gave up 2 bases and J gave up 4 bases; unmatched junction bases: 7. Germline assignment: CDR1 SGHVS and CDR2 FQNEAQ. CDR3 length: 15 amino acids. The CDR3 sequence is CASSLISSGDYEQYF. CDR3 nucleotide sequence: TGTGCCAGCAGCTTAATTAGTAGCGGGGATTACGAGCAGTACTTC.

The V call is TRBV27, the J call TRBJ2-7; 11 bases agree with TRBD2. Germline-derived CDR1 and CDR2 are MNHEY and SMNVEV (reference sequence). V dropped 0 bases and J dropped 0; count of bases not matched to a gene: 7. This CDR3 region has 18 residues. The DNA for the CDR3 is TGTGCCAGCAGTTTATCCACCCCCGGGACTAGCGGCTCCTACGAGCAGTACTTC. Translating gives CASSLSTPGTSGSYEQYF.

This clone was seen a handful of times. V is TRBV15 and J is TRBJ2-7; D is unresolved. Per germline, CDR1 LNHNV and CDR2 YYDKDF (reference sequence). This CDR3 has 15 residues. The V end was cut by 0 bases, the J end by 0 bases, with 9 bases between. DNA of the CDR3: TGTGCCACCAGCAGAGATACCGCCAGCTCCTACGAGCAGTACTTC. This gives the protein CATSRDTASSYEQYF. Filled out from reference TRBV15 and TRBJ2-7, the complete variable domain reads DAMVIQNPRYQVTQFGKPVTLSCSQTLNHNVMYWYQQKSSQAPKLLFHYYDKDFNNEADTPDNFQSRRPNTSFCFLDIRSPGLGDTAMYLCATSRDTASSYEQYFGPGTRLTVT.